This T cell receptor (beta chain) was captured by sequencing in a study of cytomegalovirus exposure and HLA in healthy donors. Study details: Caucasian-associated ancestry cluster membership applied to around 80% of 398 genotyped donors. Study findings and constraints: Available immune exposure information covered CMV serostatus only. The later analysis indicated that the majority of CMV-associated TCR beta chains appeared HLA-restricted.

PCR was performed using 60 Vbeta and 13 Jbeta primers. The repertoire was sequenced with immunoSEQ multiplex PCR; TCRdb's copy has only in-frame clones and lacks some. The sample records more than 200,000 clones, about three quarters being singletons. Nominal health characterized the donors when sampled, though unrecorded immune exposures were likely. V gave up 4 bases and J gave up 7 bases; unmatched junction bases: 10. CDR1 and CDR2 (germline): SGHTA, FQGNSA. This CDR3 is 15 amino acids long. Regarding this clone: Its antigen is not known.

Sequencing was carried out using PBMCs. The V gene is TRBV7-2, the J gene TRBJ2-5; 9 bases agree with TRBD2. This receptor was identified in a man aged 18 to 35 in good health and CMV-seronegative. The CDR3 DNA follows: TGTGCCAGCAGCTCCGGGACTAGCCCTAAAGGGACCCAGTACTTC. It translates to CASSSGTSPKGTQYF.